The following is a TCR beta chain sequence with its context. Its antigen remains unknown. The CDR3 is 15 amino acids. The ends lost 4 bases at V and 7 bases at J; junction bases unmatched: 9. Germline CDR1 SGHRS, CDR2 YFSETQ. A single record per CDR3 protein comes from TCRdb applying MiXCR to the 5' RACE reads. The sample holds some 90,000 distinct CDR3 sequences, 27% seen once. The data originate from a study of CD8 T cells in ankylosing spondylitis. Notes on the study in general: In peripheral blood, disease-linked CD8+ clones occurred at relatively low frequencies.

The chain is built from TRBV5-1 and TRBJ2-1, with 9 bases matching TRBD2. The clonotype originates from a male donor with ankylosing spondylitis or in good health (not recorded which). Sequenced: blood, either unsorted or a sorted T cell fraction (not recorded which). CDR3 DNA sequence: TGCGCCAGCAGCCTCGTAGCGGGAGTTATTAATGAGCAGTTCTTC. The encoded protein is CASSLVAGVINEQFF.